The sequence of this TCR beta chain was determined in a study of shared clonotypes between healthy human individuals. The overall study: A donor's plate count was three for CD4 naive and three for CD4 memory; CD8 naive had two and CD8 memory one.

The authors divided CD4+ cells into CD45RA+ naive and CD45RA-negative memory subsets. Trimming took 2 bases from V and 1 from J, leaving 9 bases between them. Germline V gene data show CDR1 as ENHRY and CDR2 as SYGVKD. This CDR3 comprises 15 residues. An even split of each subset's genomic DNA across several immunoSEQ plates was performed. Repertoires were generated with immunoSEQ multiplex PCR, while TCRdb's copy carries only in-frame clones and drops some. The data contain 2 million to 3 million clones, more than 90% of them seen just once; the ten biggest clones take up around 0.14%. The chain recombines TRBV10-3 with TRBJ1-3, with D possibly TRBD1 on 5 matching bases. The sample taken for sequencing was naive CD4+ T cells sorted from blood. Subset of the sample: CD45RA+ positively selected. The receptor's source is a man aged 18 to 30 in good health. In DNA, the CDR3 is TGTGCCATCAGTGAGAGGCAGGGTTCTGGAAACACCATATATTTT. Translated, it gives CAISERQGSGNTIYF.